These 29 T cell receptor beta chains share one sample of origin, sequenced in a study of cytomegalovirus exposure and HLA in healthy donors. Amplification used 60 Vbeta primers and 13 Jbeta primers. Sequencing was performed with immunoSEQ multiplex PCR; in TCRdb, only in-frame clones are kept and a portion is missing. Of approximately 100,000 clones listed, 75% to 90% are singletons. The sample taken for sequencing was PBMCs. The source is a man younger than 45 in good health and CMV-seronegative.

The V call is TRBV6-5, the J call TRBJ1-2, with 7 nucleotides matching TRBD1. Trimming cost V 10 bases and J 2 bases; bases outside gene matches: 13. The V gene's germline CDR1 is MNHEY and CDR2 SVGAGI. The CDR3 runs 15 residues. The CDR3 DNA is TGTGCCACCTCCCGACTAGACAGGGTGAACTATGGCTACACCTTC. Protein product: CATSRLDRVNYGYTF.

This clone was seen once. CDR3 in DNA: TGTGCCAGCTCCATGGAAACAGGGGGTCCCGGGGAGCTGTTTTTT. It translates to CASSMETGGPGELFF. The chain carries TRBV2 and TRBJ2-2, with 8 positions matching TRBD1. Losses at the gene ends were 8 bases for V and 6 bases for J; bases not matched to a gene: 11. This CDR3 region has 15 residues. CDR1 and CDR2 from the germline V gene are SNHLY and FYNNEI.

CDR3 region: CASRGGQNNEQFF. In nucleotides, the CDR3 is TGTGCCAGCAGAGGAGGACAGAACAATGAGCAGTTCTTC. The chain is built from TRBV14 and TRBJ2-1, with D possibly TRBD1 on 6 matching bases. Germline V lookup: CDR1 SGHDN, CDR2 FVKESK. Trimming pared 6 bases from V and 5 bases from J, leaving 11 bases between. This CDR3 is 13 amino acids long.

This chain uses TRBV7-9 with TRBJ2-7; 7 bases fit TRBD2. The length of the CDR3 is 16 residues. CDR1 SEHNR and CDR2 FQNEAQ come from the germline V gene (reference sequence). V lost 6 bases to trimming and J lost 0 bases; unmatched junction nucleotides: 11. The CDR3 protein is CASRASDSGFSYEQYF. The CDR3 DNA reads TGTGCCAGCAGGGCTAGCGATAGCGGGTTCTCCTACGAGCAGTACTTC.

This clone was picked up one time. The genes are TRBV5-6 and TRBJ2-7; weak D call: TRBD1 (6 bases). CDR3 length: 14 amino acids. Per germline, CDR1 SGHDT and CDR2 YYEEEE. Trimming stripped 1 base from V and 5 bases from J, with 13 bases between. The CDR3, as DNA: TGTGCCAGCAGCTTGTCCACAGGGTACCACGAGCAGTACTTC. It specifies CASSLSTGYHEQYF.

The chain combines TRBV4-1 with TRBJ2-7; D unresolved. Looked up from germline, CDR1 is MGHRA and CDR2 is YSYEKL. The CDR3 loop spans 14 amino acids. Trimming pared 2 bases from V and 4 bases from J, leaving 12 bases between. The CDR3 loop is CASSQSQRGYEQYF. CDR3 DNA: TGCGCCAGCAGCCAATCGCAAAGAGGTTACGAGCAGTACTTC.

The gene calls are TRBV11-1 and TRBJ2-1, with 9 bases that match TRBD2. After removal of 3 bases from V and 4 bases from J, the junction contained 4 bases not matched to a gene. Germline CDR1 reads SGHAT; CDR2 reads FQDESV (reference sequence). The CDR3 runs 15 residues. The CDR3 nucleotides read TGTGCCAGCAGCTTGGCTAGCGGGGCTTACAATGAGCAGTTCTTC. Translating gives CASSLASGAYNEQFF.

The chain uses TRBV7-9 and TRBJ2-7, with 8 nucleotides matching TRBD2. Germline values: CDR1 SEHNR, CDR2 FQNEAQ (reference sequence). With 4 bases clipped from V and 7 bases from J, the junction kept 12 bases outside the gene matches. This CDR3 has 15 residues. CDR3 sequence: CASSSGTRIHYEQYF. The DNA of the CDR3 is TGTGCCAGCAGCTCCGGGACTAGAATCCACTATGAGCAGTACTTC.

The chain carries TRBV5-1 and TRBJ2-4; possible D gene TRBD1, 6 bases. The CDR3 has 17 residues. The V gene's germline CDR1 is SGHRS and CDR2 YFSETQ. V lost 4 bases to trimming and J lost 0 bases, with 17 bases between them. The CDR3 coding sequence is TGCGCCAGCAGCATCCGAGAAAGGGGGTTAGCCAAAAACATTCAGTACTTC. It yields the protein CASSIRERGLAKNIQYF.

The chain is built from TRBV11-2 and TRBJ1-4, with D perhaps TRBD1 (5 bases). The CDR3 has 17 residues. CDR1 is SGHAT, CDR2 FQNNGV, per germline. Trimming took 2 bases from V and 0 from J, leaving 13 bases between them. The CDR3 spells CASSLWGSLTTNEKLFF. For the CDR3, the DNA is TGTGCCAGCAGCTTATGGGGCAGCCTAACAACTAATGAAAAACTGTTTTTT.

With respect to this clone: Other DNA sequences of this sample code for an identical CDR3. The J gene is TRBJ2-3, the V gene TRBV5-1, with D perhaps matching TRBD2 (6 bases). The CDR3 consists of 14 residues. Trimming cost V 5 bases and J 0 bases, with 10 bases left between them. Germline V gene sequence: CDR1 SGHRS, CDR2 YFSETQ. The CDR3 region has the DNA TGCGCCAGCAGGTCAACTAGCAGCACAGATACGCAGTATTTT. Protein: CASRSTSSTDTQYF. The full variable domain, in which reference TRBV5-1 and TRBJ2-3 provide the parts outside the CDR3, is KAGVTQTPRYLIKTRGQQVTLSCSPISGHRSVSWYQQTPGQGLQFLFEYFSETQRNKGNFPGRFSGRQFSNSRSEMNVSTLELGDSALYLCASRSTSSTDTQYFGPGTRLTVL.

The chain carries TRBV6-5 and TRBJ2-4, with D possibly matching TRBD1 (6 bases). The length of the CDR3 is 14 residues. The V and J ends lost 4 bases and 8 bases respectively, with 15 bases between them. In germline, CDR1 is MNHEY, CDR2 SVGAGI. CDR3 protein: CASSSLQGLHIQYF. CDR3 nucleotides: TGTGCCAGCAGTTCTTTACAGGGTTTGCACATTCAGTACTTC.

This clone showed up just once. Because the CDR3 is missing its conserved closing phenylalanine or tryptophan, this is likely a read error. The chain has TRBV30 and TRBJ1-5; D gene ambiguous. The CDR3 spans 13 residues. V lost 1 base to trimming and J lost 2 bases, with 6 bases between them. Germline lookup yields CDR1 GTSNPN and CDR2 SVGIG (reference sequence). This CDR3 reads CAWSGQGNQPQHL. The CDR3 DNA reads TGTGCCTGGAGTGGGCAGGGCAATCAGCCCCAGCATCTT.

The chain couples TRBV29-1 to TRBJ2-3, with D maybe TRBD2 (6 bases). V lost 2 bases, J lost 2 bases, and 14 bases lay in between. The germline V gene has CDR1 SQVTM and CDR2 ANQGSEA. The CDR3 spans 15 residues. CDR3 amino acids: CSVESRGRITDTQYF. DNA for the CDR3: TGCAGCGTTGAATCTCGGGGGAGAATCACAGATACGCAGTATTTT.

CDR3 region: CASSLGGGSTREQFF. CDR3 nucleotide sequence: TGTGCCAGCAGCTTAGGTGGGGGCAGCACAAGAGAGCAGTTCTTC. The gene calls are TRBV7-6 and TRBJ2-1; perhaps TRBD1 as D (6 bases). This CDR3 is built from 15 residues. Germline CDR1 is SGHVS and CDR2 is FNYEAQ. The ends were cut back, 1 base at V and 10 bases at J, with 17 bases in the middle.

For the CDR3, the DNA is TGTGCCAGCAGTCCGGGACAGACTAATGAAAAACTGTTTTTT. Its protein product is CASSPGQTNEKLFF. The rearrangement uses TRBV13 and TRBJ1-4, with TRBD1 matching 7 bases. Germline V gives CDR1 PRHDT, CDR2 FYEKMQ (reference sequence). V dropped 6 bases and J dropped 2; count of bases not matched to a gene: 3. The CDR3 covers 14 residues.

The chain employs TRBV13 and TRBJ1-1; TRBD1 agrees at 8 bases. Germline CDR1 and CDR2: PRHDT and FYEKMQ (reference sequence). There are 18 residues in the CDR3. J lost 6 bases, V lost 6 bases, and 21 bases had no gene match. Here the CDR3 reads CASSLFRRTGKEEAEAFF. The CDR3 DNA follows: TGTGCCAGCAGTCTATTTAGGAGGACAGGGAAAGAGGAGGCTGAAGCTTTCTTT.

The chain couples TRBV4-1 to TRBJ1-3, with a possible D match to TRBD1 (5 bases). The germline V gene has CDR1 MGHRA and CDR2 YSYEKL. V was pared by 8 bases and J by 2 bases, with 7 bases between. The CDR3 covers 12 residues. For the CDR3, the DNA is TGCGCCAGCGGGGGGGCTGGAAACACCATATATTTT. This encodes CASGGAGNTIYF.

V and J are TRBV29-1 and TRBJ1-1; 7 bases map to TRBD1. With V trimmed by 6 bases and J by 1 base, 5 bases remained unmatched. The CDR3 is 13 amino acids. Germline CDR1 and CDR2: SQVTM and ANQGSEA. This CDR3 reads CSVLTGRNTEAFF. The CDR3 nucleotides read TGCAGCGTCCTGACAGGGAGGAACACTGAAGCTTTCTTT.

The chain carries TRBV6-4 and TRBJ2-3; 8 bases align to TRBD2. Germline V gene data show CDR1 as MRHNA and CDR2 as SNTAGT. The junction had 0 bases not matched to a gene; V was cut back by 0 bases and J by 1 base. This CDR3 contains 15 residues. The CDR3 protein is CASSDSRGGTDTQYF. The CDR3 nucleotides read TGTGCCAGCAGTGACTCGCGGGGGGGCACAGATACGCAGTATTTT.

The V and J genes are TRBV5-1 and TRBJ2-7, with D possibly matching TRBD2 (5 bases). Germline lookup yields CDR1 SGHRS and CDR2 YFSETQ. V was pared by 6 bases and J by 3 bases, with 13 bases between. This CDR3 contains 13 residues. The CDR3 loop is CASTLDGIYEQYF. The CDR3 nucleotides are TGCGCCAGCACTTTGGACGGGATCTACGAGCAGTACTTC.

The chain couples TRBV19 to TRBJ1-2; D is unresolved. V lost 2 bases and J 4 bases, leaving 5 bases between the germline ends. The CDR3 length is 12 residues. Germline V gives CDR1 LNHDA, CDR2 SQIVND (reference sequence). Here the CDR3 reads CASSIPSYGYTF. CDR3 nucleotides: TGTGCCAGTAGTATACCGAGCTATGGCTACACCTTC.

The chain combines TRBV5-1 with TRBJ1-6; 7 nucleotides align to TRBD1. The V and J ends lost 0 bases and 7 bases, in that order; junction bases with no gene match: 7. Germline V gives CDR1 SGHRS, CDR2 YFSETQ. This CDR3 region has 16 residues. The CDR3 spells CASSLAGQTTNSPLHF. The CDR3, as DNA: TGCGCCAGCAGCTTGGCGGGACAGACTACAAATTCACCCCTCCACTTT. The entire variable domain, with the rest obtained from reference TRBV5-1 and TRBJ1-6, is as follows: KAGVTQTPRYLIKTRGQQVTLSCSPISGHRSVSWYQQTPGQGLQFLFEYFSETQRNKGNFPGRFSGRQFSNSRSEMNVSTLELGDSALYLCASSLAGQTTNSPLHFGNGTRLTVT.

This chain joins TRBV10-2 and TRBJ2-3; TRBD1 is a possible D gene (5 bases). Trimming cost V 5 bases and J 1 base, with 10 bases left between them. CDR1 and CDR2 from the germline V gene are WSHSY and SAAADI. The CDR3 loop spans 14 amino acids. CDR3 sequence: CASSPGFGTDTQYF. The CDR3 DNA follows: TGCGCCAGCAGTCCAGGGTTTGGCACAGATACGCAGTATTTT.

The chain links TRBV6-5 to TRBJ1-4, with a possible D match to TRBD1 (5 bases). The V gene's germline CDR1 is MNHEY and CDR2 SVGAGI. Trimming stripped 7 bases from V and 5 bases from J, with 11 bases between. This CDR3 region has 13 residues. In DNA, the CDR3 is TGTGCCAGCACCAGACAGTTAAATGAAAAACTGTTTTTT. Encoded protein: CASTRQLNEKLFF.

The V call is TRBV7-2, the J call TRBJ2-7; D is undetermined. From germline, CDR1 is SGHTA and CDR2 FQGNSA. V lost 4 bases to trimming and J lost 0 bases, with 13 bases between them. The CDR3 runs 15 residues. CDR3 residues: CASSSSTLSSYEQYF. The CDR3 DNA sequence: TGTGCCAGCAGCTCTTCAACCCTTAGCTCCTACGAGCAGTACTTC.

This clone came up a few times. This chain connects TRBV10-3 to TRBJ2-5; the D gene is possibly TRBD2 (5 bases). Germline lookup yields CDR1 ENHRY and CDR2 SYGVKD. V was trimmed by 7 bases and J by 1 base, leaving 7 bases between them. The CDR3 runs to 12 residues. Written as DNA, the CDR3 is TGTGCCATCAAGGACTTCCAAGAGACCCAGTACTTC. It codes for CAIKDFQETQYF.

This chain connects TRBV4-2 to TRBJ2-3; TRBD2 aligns across 9 bases. The V gene's germline CDR1 is LGHNA and CDR2 YNFKEQ. V lost 0 bases to trimming and J lost 7 bases; unmatched junction nucleotides: 8. The CDR3 is 16 amino acids. The chain's CDR3 is CASSQDSGGGANTQYF. The CDR3 nucleotides read TGTGCCAGCAGCCAAGACTCTGGCGGGGGGGCGAATACGCAGTATTTT.

V is TRBV29-1 and J is TRBJ2-1; D is possibly TRBD1 (5 bases). The CDR3 extends over 14 amino acids. The V and J ends lost 0 bases and 6 bases respectively, with 12 bases between them. CDR1 and CDR2 from the germline V gene are SQVTM and ANQGSEA. The CDR3 protein is CSVEEDKGSNEQFF. CDR3 nucleotides: TGCAGCGTTGAAGAGGACAAGGGTTCCAATGAGCAGTTCTTC.